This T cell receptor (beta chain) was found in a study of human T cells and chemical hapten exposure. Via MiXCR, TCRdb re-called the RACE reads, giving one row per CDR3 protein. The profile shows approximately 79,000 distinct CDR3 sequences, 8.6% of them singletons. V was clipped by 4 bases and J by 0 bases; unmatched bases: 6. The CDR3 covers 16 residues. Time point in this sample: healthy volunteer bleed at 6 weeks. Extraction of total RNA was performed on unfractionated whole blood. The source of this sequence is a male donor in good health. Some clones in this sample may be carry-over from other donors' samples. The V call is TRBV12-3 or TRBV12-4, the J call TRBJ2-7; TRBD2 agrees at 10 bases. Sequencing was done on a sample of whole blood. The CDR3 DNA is TGTGCCAGCAGTTCCTCGACTAGCGGGTGCTCCTACGAGCAGTACTTC. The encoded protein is CASSSSTSGCSYEQYF.